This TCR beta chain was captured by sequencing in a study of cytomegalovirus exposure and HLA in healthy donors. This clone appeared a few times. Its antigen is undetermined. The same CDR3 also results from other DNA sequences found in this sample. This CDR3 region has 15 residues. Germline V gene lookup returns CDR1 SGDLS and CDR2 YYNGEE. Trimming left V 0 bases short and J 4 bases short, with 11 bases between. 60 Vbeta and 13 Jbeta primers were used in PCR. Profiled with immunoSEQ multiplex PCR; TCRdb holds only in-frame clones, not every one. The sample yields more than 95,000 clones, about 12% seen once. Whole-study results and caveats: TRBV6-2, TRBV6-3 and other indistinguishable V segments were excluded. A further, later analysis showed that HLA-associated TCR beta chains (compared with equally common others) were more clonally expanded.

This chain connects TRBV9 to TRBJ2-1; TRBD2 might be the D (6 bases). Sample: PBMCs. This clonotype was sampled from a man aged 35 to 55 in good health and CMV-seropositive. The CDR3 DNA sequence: TGTGCCAGCAGCGTAGGGGGAGGTTCTTACAATGAGCAGTTCTTC. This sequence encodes CASSVGGGSYNEQFF.